There are a few counts of the clone carrying this T cell receptor beta chain. The sample is drawn from a study of control samples from healthy donors and cancer patients. Trimming pared 2 bases from V and 2 bases from J, leaving 4 bases between. CDR3 length equals 13 residues. CDR1 is SNHLY, CDR2 FYNNEI, per germline. The table came from immunoSEQ multiplex PCR; TCRdb's copy has only in-frame clones and leaves some out. There are about 190,000 clones in the sample; around 93% occur only once, and less than 2% lies in the top ten. The receptor was isolated from a man aged 25 to 45 in good health. The gene calls are TRBV2 and TRBJ1-5; D is ambiguous. The sequenced sample was blood. In DNA form, the CDR3 reads TGTGCCAGCAGTGAATTGCGCAATCAGCCCCAGCATTTT. Amino acid sequence: CASSELRNQPQHF.